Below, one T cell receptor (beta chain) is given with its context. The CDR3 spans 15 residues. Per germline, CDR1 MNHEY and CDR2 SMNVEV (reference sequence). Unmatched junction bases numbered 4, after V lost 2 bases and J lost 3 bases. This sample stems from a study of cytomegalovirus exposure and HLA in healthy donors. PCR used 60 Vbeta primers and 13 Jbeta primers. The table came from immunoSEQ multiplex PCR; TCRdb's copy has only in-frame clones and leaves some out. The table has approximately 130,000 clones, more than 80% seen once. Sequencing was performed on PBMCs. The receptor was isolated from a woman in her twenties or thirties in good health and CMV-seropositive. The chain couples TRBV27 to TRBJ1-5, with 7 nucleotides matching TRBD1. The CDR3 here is CASSLGGTVNQPQHF. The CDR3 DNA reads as TGTGCCAGCAGTTTAGGGGGGACAGTCAATCAGCCCCAGCATTTT.